The present T cell receptor (beta chain) was sequenced within a study of T cells in localized non-small cell lung cancer. Points from the study as a whole: Clonality of T cells reached its maximum in uninvolved adjacent lung, surpassing tumor.

About this clone: Its antigen is unidentified.

Method: immunoSEQ multiplex PCR; TCRdb's copy keeps in-frame clones and lacks some. The table lists some 1,500 clones, around a third of them singletons, with about 18% in the top ten. J gave up 3 bases and V 5 bases, and 13 bases lay outside the gene matches. The CDR3 extends over 17 amino acids. Germline CDR1 is MDHEN and CDR2 is SYDVKM. Specimen: lung tumor tissue, collected before any cancer treatment. The chain joins TRBV28 to TRBJ2-4; 7 bases are shared with TRBD1. The source of this sequence is a man aged 35 to 69 with stage II lung adenocarcinoma. The CDR3 is CASSRKGQMLSKNIQYF. The CDR3 nucleotides are TGTGCCAGCAGTCGCAAGGGACAGATGTTAAGCAAAAACATTCAGTACTTC. Based on the CDR3 plus reference TRBV28 and TRBJ2-4, the full variable domain is DVKVTQSSRYLVKRTGEKVFLECVQDMDHENMFWYRQDPGLGLRLIYFSYDVKMKEKGDIPEGYSVSREKKERFSLILESASTNQTSMYLCASSRKGQMLSKNIQYFGAGTRLSVL.